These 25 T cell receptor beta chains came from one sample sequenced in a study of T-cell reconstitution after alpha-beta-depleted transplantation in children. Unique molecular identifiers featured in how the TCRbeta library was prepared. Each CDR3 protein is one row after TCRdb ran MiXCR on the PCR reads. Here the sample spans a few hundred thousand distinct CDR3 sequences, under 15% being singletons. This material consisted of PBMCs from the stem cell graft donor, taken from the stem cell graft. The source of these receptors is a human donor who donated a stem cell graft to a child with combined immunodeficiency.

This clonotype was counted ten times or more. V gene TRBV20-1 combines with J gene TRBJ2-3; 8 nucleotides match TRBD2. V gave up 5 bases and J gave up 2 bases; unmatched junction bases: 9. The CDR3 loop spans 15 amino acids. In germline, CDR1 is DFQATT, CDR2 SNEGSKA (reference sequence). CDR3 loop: CSAPTGGPNTDTQYF. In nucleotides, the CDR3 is TGCAGTGCTCCGACGGGGGGGCCTAACACAGATACGCAGTATTTT.

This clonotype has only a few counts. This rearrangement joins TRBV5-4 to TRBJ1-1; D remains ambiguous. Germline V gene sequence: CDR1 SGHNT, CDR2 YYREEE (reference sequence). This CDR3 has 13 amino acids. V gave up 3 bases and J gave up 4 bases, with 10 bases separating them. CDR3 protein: CASSSRGGTEAFF. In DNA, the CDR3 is TGTGCCAGCAGCTCGAGAGGTGGCACTGAAGCTTTCTTT.

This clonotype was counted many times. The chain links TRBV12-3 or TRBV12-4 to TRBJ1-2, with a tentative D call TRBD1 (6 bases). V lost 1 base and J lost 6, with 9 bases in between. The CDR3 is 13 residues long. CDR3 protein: CASSLGGADGYTF. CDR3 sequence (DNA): TGTGCCAGCAGTTTAGGGGGGGCCGATGGCTACACCTTC.

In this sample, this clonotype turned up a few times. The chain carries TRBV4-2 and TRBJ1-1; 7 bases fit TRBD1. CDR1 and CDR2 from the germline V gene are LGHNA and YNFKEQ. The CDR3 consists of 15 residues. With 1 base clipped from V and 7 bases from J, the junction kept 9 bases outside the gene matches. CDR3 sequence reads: CASSQGGGGYSEAFF. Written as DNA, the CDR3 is TGTGCCAGCAGCCAAGGGGGAGGGGGCTATAGTGAAGCTTTCTTT.

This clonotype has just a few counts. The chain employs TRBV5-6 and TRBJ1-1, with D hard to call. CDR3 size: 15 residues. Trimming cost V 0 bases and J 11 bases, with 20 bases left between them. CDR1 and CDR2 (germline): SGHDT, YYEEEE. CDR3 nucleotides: TGTGCCAGCAGCTTGGTCAGCCGGTCCAGTTCTCTGGCTTTCTTT. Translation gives CASSLVSRSSSLAFF.

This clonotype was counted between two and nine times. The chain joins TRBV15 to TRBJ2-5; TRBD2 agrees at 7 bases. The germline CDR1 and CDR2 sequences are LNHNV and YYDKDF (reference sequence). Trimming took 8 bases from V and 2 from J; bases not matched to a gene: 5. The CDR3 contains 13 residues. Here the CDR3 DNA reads TGTGCCACCTTGGCTAGCGGACAAGAGACCCAGTACTTC. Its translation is CATLASGQETQYF.

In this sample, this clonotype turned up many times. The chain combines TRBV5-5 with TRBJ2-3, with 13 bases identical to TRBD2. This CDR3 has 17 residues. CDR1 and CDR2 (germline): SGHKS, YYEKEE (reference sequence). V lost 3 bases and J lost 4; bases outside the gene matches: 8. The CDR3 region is CASSSLGLAGDSDTQYF. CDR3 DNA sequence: TGTGCCAGCAGCTCCCTCGGACTAGCGGGGGATTCAGATACGCAGTATTTT.

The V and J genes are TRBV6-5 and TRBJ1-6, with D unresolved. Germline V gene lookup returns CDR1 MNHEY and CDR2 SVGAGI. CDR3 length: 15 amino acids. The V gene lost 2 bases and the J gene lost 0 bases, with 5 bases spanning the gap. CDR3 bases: TGTGCCAGCAGTTACGCGAGCTCCTATAATTCACCCCTCCACTTT. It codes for CASSYASSYNSPLHF.

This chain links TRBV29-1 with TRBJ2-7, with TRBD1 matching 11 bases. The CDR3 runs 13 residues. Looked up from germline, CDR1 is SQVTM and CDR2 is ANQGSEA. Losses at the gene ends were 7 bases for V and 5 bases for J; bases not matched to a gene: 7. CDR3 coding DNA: TGCAGCGGGGCCGGACAGGGGGCCCACGAGCAGTACTTC. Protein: CSGAGQGAHEQYF.

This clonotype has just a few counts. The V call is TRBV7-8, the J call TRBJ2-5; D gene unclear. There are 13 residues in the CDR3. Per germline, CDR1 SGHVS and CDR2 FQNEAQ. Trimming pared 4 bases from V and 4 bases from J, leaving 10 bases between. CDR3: CASSSSKGETQYF. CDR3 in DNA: TGTGCCAGCAGCTCGTCGAAGGGAGAGACCCAGTACTTC.

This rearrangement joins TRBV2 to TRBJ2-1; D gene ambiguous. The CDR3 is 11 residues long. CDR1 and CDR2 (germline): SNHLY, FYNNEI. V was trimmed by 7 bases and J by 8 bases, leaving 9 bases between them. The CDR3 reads CASTRNYEQFF. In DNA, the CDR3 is TGTGCCAGCACCAGGAACTATGAGCAGTTCTTC.

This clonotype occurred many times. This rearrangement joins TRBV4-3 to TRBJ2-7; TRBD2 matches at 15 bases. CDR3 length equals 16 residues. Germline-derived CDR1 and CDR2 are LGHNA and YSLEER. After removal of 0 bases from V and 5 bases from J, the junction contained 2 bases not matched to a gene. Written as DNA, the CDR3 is TGCGCCAGCAGCCAAGAGGGACTAGCGGGAGGCCACGAGCAGTACTTC. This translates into CASSQEGLAGGHEQYF.

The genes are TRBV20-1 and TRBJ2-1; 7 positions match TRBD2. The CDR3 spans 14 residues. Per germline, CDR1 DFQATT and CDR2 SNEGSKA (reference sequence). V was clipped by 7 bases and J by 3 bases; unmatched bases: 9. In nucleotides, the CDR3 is TGCAGTGTCGATGCTAGCGGAAACTACAATGAGCAGTTCTTC. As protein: CSVDASGNYNEQFF.

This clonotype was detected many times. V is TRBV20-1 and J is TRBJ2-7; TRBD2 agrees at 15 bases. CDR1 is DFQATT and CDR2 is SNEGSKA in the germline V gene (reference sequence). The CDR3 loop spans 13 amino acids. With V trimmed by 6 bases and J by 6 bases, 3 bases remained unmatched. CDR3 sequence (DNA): TGCAGTGCCCGGGGACTAGCGGGGGGCGAGCAGTACTTC. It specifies CSARGLAGGEQYF.

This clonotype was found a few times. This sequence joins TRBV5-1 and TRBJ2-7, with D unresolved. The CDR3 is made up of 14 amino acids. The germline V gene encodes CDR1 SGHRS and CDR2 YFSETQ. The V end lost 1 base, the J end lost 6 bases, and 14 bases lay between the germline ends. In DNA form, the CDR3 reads TGCGCCAGCAGCTTGAGGCAGTCCCCCATCGAGCAGTACTTC. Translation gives CASSLRQSPIEQYF.

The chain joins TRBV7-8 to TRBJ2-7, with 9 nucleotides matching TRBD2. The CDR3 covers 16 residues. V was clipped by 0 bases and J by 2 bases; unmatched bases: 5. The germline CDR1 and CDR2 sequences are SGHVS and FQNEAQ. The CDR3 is CASSLASVAGAYEQYF. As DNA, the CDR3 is TGTGCCAGCAGCTTAGCGTCGGTAGCGGGGGCCTACGAGCAGTACTTC.

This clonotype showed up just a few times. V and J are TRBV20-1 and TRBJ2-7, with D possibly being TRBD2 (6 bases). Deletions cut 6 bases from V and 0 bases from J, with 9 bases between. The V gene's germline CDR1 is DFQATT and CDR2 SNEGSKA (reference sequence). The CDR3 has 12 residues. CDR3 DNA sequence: TGCAGTGCATGGGGGGTCTCCTACGAGCAGTACTTC. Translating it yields CSAWGVSYEQYF.

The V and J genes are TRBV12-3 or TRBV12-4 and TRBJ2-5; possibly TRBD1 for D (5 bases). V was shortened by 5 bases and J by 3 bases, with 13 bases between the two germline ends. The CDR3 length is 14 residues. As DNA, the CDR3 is TGTGCCAGCAGTATCCAGACAGCTGAAGAGACCCAGTACTTC. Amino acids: CASSIQTAEETQYF.

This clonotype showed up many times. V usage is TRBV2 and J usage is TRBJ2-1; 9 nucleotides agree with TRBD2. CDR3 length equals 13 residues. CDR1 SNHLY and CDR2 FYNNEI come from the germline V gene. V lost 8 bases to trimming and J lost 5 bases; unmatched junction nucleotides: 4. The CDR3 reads CASRTSVHNEQFF. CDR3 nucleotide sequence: TGTGCCAGCCGGACTAGCGTCCACAATGAGCAGTTCTTC.

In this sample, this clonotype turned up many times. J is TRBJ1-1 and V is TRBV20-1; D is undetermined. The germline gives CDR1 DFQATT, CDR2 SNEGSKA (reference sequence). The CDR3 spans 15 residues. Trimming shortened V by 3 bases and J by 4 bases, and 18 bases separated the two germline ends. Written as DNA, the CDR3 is TGCAGTGCTAGGGCCCCCGGCAGTTTGCCCACTGAAGCTTTCTTT. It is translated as CSARAPGSLPTEAFF.

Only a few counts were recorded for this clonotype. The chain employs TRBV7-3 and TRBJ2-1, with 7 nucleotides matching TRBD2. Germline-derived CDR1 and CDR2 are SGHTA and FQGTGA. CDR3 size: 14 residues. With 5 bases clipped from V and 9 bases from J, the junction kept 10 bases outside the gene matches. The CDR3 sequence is CASSQQAGAPEQFF. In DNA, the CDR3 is TGTGCCAGCAGCCAGCAGGCGGGAGCTCCTGAGCAGTTCTTC.

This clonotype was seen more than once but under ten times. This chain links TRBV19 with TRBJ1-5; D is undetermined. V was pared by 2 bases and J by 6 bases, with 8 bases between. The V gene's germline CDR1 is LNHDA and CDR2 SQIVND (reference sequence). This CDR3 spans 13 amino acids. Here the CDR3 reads CASSISAIQPQHF. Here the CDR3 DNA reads TGTGCCAGTAGTATAAGTGCAATTCAGCCCCAGCATTTT.

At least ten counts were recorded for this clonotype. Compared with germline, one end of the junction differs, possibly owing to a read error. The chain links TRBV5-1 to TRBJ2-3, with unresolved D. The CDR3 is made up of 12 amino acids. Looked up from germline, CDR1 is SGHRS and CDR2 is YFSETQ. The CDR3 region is CASSLGADTQYF. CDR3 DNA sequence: TGTGCCAGCAGTTTGGGCGCAGATACGCAGTATTTT.

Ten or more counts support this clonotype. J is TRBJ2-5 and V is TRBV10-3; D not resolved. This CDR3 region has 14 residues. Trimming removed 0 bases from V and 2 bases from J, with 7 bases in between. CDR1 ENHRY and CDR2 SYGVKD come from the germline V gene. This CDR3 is CAISESASQETQYF. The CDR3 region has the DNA TGTGCCATCAGTGAGTCGGCATCTCAAGAGACCCAGTACTTC.

CDR3 sequence reads: CASSLGYISNEQFF. As DNA, the CDR3 is TGTGCCAGCAGCTTAGGGTACATTAGTAATGAGCAGTTCTTC. The rearrangement uses TRBV7-6 and TRBJ2-1; unclear D gene. With 1 base removed from V and 7 bases from J, the gap between germline ends came to 11 bases. Per germline, CDR1 SGHVS and CDR2 FNYEAQ. This CDR3 has 14 amino acids.